This T cell receptor beta chain was observed in a study of T cells in Graves' hyperthyroidism and ophthalmopathy. Whole-study results and caveats: Stable hyperthyroidism and ophthalmopathy were separated using 13 V-J signatures.

TCR beta CDR3 regions were amplified from RNA. HTBI primers were employed in a first-round RT-PCR of the TCR CDR3. In TCRdb, the multiplex PCR reads were re-called with MiXCR into one record per CDR3 protein. The sample lists 250,000 to 300,000 distinct CDR3 sequences, roughly 15% seen once, with 7.9% in the top ten. This clonotype was recorded at least ten times. Its antigen is undetermined. V shed 5 bases and J shed 4 bases, with 28 bases lying between them. CDR3 length equals 19 residues. Germline-derived CDR1 and CDR2 are MNHNS and SASEGT. The J gene is TRBJ2-3, the V gene TRBV6-1, with D tentatively TRBD2 (5 bases). Material for sequencing was blood. This TCR came from a woman aged 40 to 50 with Graves' hyperthyroidism. DNA for the CDR3: TGTGCCAGCAGTCCCTCAGTCTTAACATACGACCTGGGAGCAGATACGCAGTATTTT. Translated, it gives CASSPSVLTYDLGADTQYF.